These 17 T cell receptor beta chains were sequenced from one sample in a study of Graves' ophthalmopathy and Graves' hyperthyroidism. RNA transcripts were the source from which TCR beta CDR3 regions were amplified. Second-round multiplex PCR followed a first-round RT-PCR using HTBI primers. TCRdb passed the multiplex PCR reads through MiXCR, listing each CDR3 protein once. The table lists roughly 39,000 distinct CDR3 sequences, roughly 49% of them singletons. Sample: peripheral blood. The receptors here all came from an adult woman with stable Graves' hyperthyroidism.

This clonotype showed up many times. The chain uses TRBV20-1 and TRBJ2-7, with 9 bases fitting TRBD1. Germline V gene sequence: CDR1 DFQATT, CDR2 SNEGSKA (reference sequence). This CDR3 is built from 13 residues. V shed 3 bases and J 2 bases; nucleotides not matched to a gene: 2. The CDR3 DNA is TGCAGTGCTAGTAGGGACAGGGCCTACGAGCAGTACTTC. This sequence encodes CSASRDRAYEQYF.

In this sample, this clonotype turned up once. This chain links TRBV29-1 with TRBJ1-2; the D gene is possibly TRBD1 (6 bases). The CDR3 has 12 residues. Between the trimmed V and J ends, which lost 3 bases and 1 base, there was a span of 6 bases. The germline CDR1 and CDR2 sequences are SQVTM and ANQGSEA. Here the CDR3 reads CSVDRGNYGYTF. The CDR3 DNA reads as TGCAGCGTTGACAGGGGTAACTATGGCTACACCTTC.

This clonotype has a handful of counts. The chain couples TRBV15 to TRBJ2-6; D gene uncertain. Trimming stripped 4 bases from V and 0 bases from J, with 7 bases between. From germline, CDR1 is LNHNV and CDR2 YYDKDF (reference sequence). The CDR3 totals 15 residues. The CDR3 bases are TGTGCCACCAGCACGTTGAGCTCTGGGGCCAACGTCCTGACTTTC. Its protein is CATSTLSSGANVLTF.

In regard to this clonotype: This is likely a read error, given that the CDR3 carries no conserved phenylalanine or tryptophan at its end. Because the CDR3's place on the DNA is in doubt, the DNA is left out and the CDR3 is given as listed by TCRdb. V usage is TRBV6-5 and J usage is TRBJ2-5; the DNA was not compared with TRBD2, the D call given in the table. Germline values: CDR1 MNHEY, CDR2 SVGAGI. The CDR3 adds up to 13 amino acids, both ends counted. CDR3 sequence reads: CASRRDLQETQHL.

This chain joins TRBV7-9 and TRBJ1-2, with 9 bases identical to TRBD1. The CDR3 totals 13 residues. Looked up from germline, CDR1 is SEHNR and CDR2 is FQNEAQ (reference sequence). V trimming: 7 bases; J trimming: 4 bases; junction bases outside the gene matches: 4. The CDR3 spells CASTGQGSYGYTF. The CDR3 DNA reads TGTGCCAGCACTGGACAGGGGAGCTATGGCTACACCTTC.

Only one count was recorded for this clonotype. J is TRBJ1-1 and V is TRBV29-1; unclear D gene. The CDR3 has 14 residues. V gave up 4 bases and J gave up 0 bases, with 12 bases separating them. Germline-derived CDR1 and CDR2 are SQVTM and ANQGSEA. The CDR3, as DNA: TGCAGCGTTGTAGGCGGACCCGTGAACACTGAAGCTTTCTTT. Amino acid sequence: CSVVGGPVNTEAFF.

This clonotype has a count of ten or more. The genes are TRBV7-9 and TRBJ2-7, with a tentative D call TRBD1 (6 bases). This CDR3 is 15 amino acids long. Trimming took off 3 bases at V and 3 bases at J, with 15 bases between the two ends. Germline V gene sequence: CDR1 SEHNR, CDR2 FQNEAQ (reference sequence). This CDR3 reads CASSFRGNRNYEQYF. The DNA of the CDR3 is TGTGCCAGCAGCTTCAGGGGCAATAGAAACTACGAGCAGTACTTC.

This clonotype was counted at least ten times. V and J are TRBV29-1 and TRBJ2-7, with 10 nucleotides matching TRBD1. The CDR3 covers 14 residues. Trimming at V came to 5 bases and at J to 5 bases, leaving 9 bases not matched to a gene. CDR1 SQVTM and CDR2 ANQGSEA come from the germline V gene. CDR3 region: CSVSGTGAWDEQYF. As DNA, the CDR3 is TGCAGCGTTTCAGGGACAGGGGCTTGGGACGAGCAGTACTTC.

This clonotype was picked up many times. The chain carries TRBV12-5 and TRBJ1-4; 11 bases fit TRBD1. CDR3 length: 21 residues. Looked up from germline, CDR1 is LGHNT and CDR2 is FRNRAP. The ends lost 0 bases at V and 1 base at J; junction bases unmatched: 13. The CDR3 DNA reads as TGTGCTAGTGGTTTGGTACGGCCCGAGGACAGGGGGCGGGGAACTAATGAAAAACTGTTTTTT. Protein: CASGLVRPEDRGRGTNEKLFF.

This clonotype was detected ten times or more. The chain joins TRBV7-2 to TRBJ1-4; D call uncertain. CDR1 and CDR2 (germline): SGHTA, FQGNSA. The CDR3 runs to 14 residues. Trimming removed 2 bases at V and 8 bases at J, with 12 bases between. The CDR3 spells CASSLFGGGEKLFF. The CDR3 DNA reads TGTGCCAGCAGCTTATTCGGCGGTGGGGAAAAACTGTTTTTT.

The sample holds one count of this clonotype. The V gene is TRBV15, the J gene TRBJ1-2, with 8 positions matching TRBD1. The junction had 11 bases not matched to a gene; V was cut back by 8 bases and J by 6 bases. Germline assignment: CDR1 LNHNV and CDR2 YYDKDF (reference sequence). CDR3 size: 14 residues. This chain's CDR3 is CATQKDRAFDGYTF. CDR3 nucleotides: TGTGCCACCCAAAAGGACAGGGCGTTTGATGGCTACACCTTC.

The chain uses TRBV20-1 and TRBJ1-6; TRBD1 aligns across 8 bases. Losses at the gene ends were 0 bases for V and 9 bases for J; bases not matched to a gene: 1. This CDR3 is built from 13 residues. The germline V gene has CDR1 DFQATT and CDR2 SNEGSKA (reference sequence). The CDR3 loop is CSARDTGGSPLHF. In nucleotides, the CDR3 is TGCAGTGCTAGAGATACAGGGGGTTCACCCCTCCACTTT.

In this sample, this clonotype turned up many times. The J gene is TRBJ2-7, the V gene TRBV6-5; D not certain. The CDR3 is 14 amino acids. V lost 2 bases and J lost 3, with 11 bases in between. CDR1 is MNHEY and CDR2 is SVGAGI in the germline V gene. In DNA, the CDR3 is TGTGCCAGCAGTTACAGGGCACACCTCTACGAGCAGTACTTC. Translation gives CASSYRAHLYEQYF.

The J gene is TRBJ2-7, the V gene TRBV20-1; perhaps TRBD1 as D (5 bases). Deletions cut 6 bases from V and 1 base from J, with 22 bases between. Germline CDR1 DFQATT, CDR2 SNEGSKA (reference sequence). This CDR3 is built from 16 residues. The CDR3 protein is CSASSYSRQLSYEQYF. CDR3 coding DNA: TGCAGTGCCAGCAGTTACTCGAGACAGCTGTCCTACGAGCAGTACTTC.

The J gene is TRBJ2-7, the V gene TRBV24-1; the D gene could be TRBD1 or TRBD2 (6 bases each). Trimming left V 7 bases short and J 6 bases short, with 15 bases between. Germline V lookup: CDR1 KGHDR, CDR2 SFDVKD. The CDR3 runs to 13 residues. The CDR3 loop reads CATSAAGGAEQYF. CDR3 sequence (DNA): TGTGCCACCAGCGCCGCCGGGGGCGCCGAGCAGTACTTC.

The V and J genes are TRBV19 and TRBJ2-7, with TRBD1 matching 7 bases. CDR1 is LNHDA and CDR2 is SQIVND in the germline V gene (reference sequence). The CDR3 has 11 residues. Trimming removed 6 bases from V and 5 bases from J; junction bases left unmatched: 1. CDR3 DNA: TGTGCCAGTAGCGACAGGGACGAGCAGTACTTC. Translating it yields CASSDRDEQYF.

In its sample, this clonotype was seen many times. J is TRBJ2-3 and V is TRBV27; D unresolved. Looked up from germline, CDR1 is MNHEY and CDR2 is SMNVEV (reference sequence). The CDR3 consists of 12 residues. Trimming took 5 bases from V and 8 from J, leaving 11 bases between them. CDR3 residues: CASSPQGPTQYF. In DNA, the CDR3 is TGTGCCAGCAGTCCTCAAGGGCCTACGCAGTATTTT.